What follows are 30 T cell receptor beta chains derived from one specimen sequenced in a study of blood T cell repertoires in COVID-19. TCRdb keeps only in-frame clones here, not all; method: immunoSEQ multiplex PCR. The table has 160,000 or so clones, more than 75% seen once; the top ten hold approximately 8.7%. The specimen sequenced was peripheral blood. The receptors stem from a woman in her 70s with acute or convalescent COVID-19.

This chain connects TRBV11-2 to TRBJ1-6; D might be TRBD1 (6 bases). CDR3 size: 15 residues. Germline values: CDR1 SGHAT, CDR2 FQNNGV. Deletions cut 5 bases from V and 7 bases from J, with 15 bases between. The chain's CDR3 is CASSVHQGSNSPLHF. DNA for the CDR3: TGTGCCAGCAGCGTACACCAGGGGAGCAATTCACCCCTCCACTTT.

This clone was detected only once. This sequence joins TRBV11-2 and TRBJ2-3, with 9 nucleotides matching TRBD2. V was pared by 1 base and J by 4 bases, with 3 bases of the junction left unmatched. In germline, CDR1 is SGHAT, CDR2 FQNNGV. This CDR3 comprises 15 residues. This chain's CDR3 is CASSLVAGVSDTQYF. The DNA for the CDR3 is TGTGCCAGCAGCTTAGTAGCGGGGGTCTCAGATACGCAGTATTTT.

About this clone itself: The junction departs from the called germline gene at one end, perhaps through a read error. This chain uses TRBV7-7 with TRBJ2-3; TRBD2 agrees at 12 bases. Germline loops: CDR1 SSHAT, CDR2 FNYEAQ (reference sequence). The CDR3 loop spans 19 amino acids. The CDR3 DNA reads as TGTGCTAGCAGCTTAGACCGAGAGGGACTAGCGGGCGGCACAGATACGCAGTATTTT. The encoded protein is CASSLDREGLAGGTDTQYF. The whole variable domain, remainder taken from reference TRBV7-7 and TRBJ2-3, is GAGVSQSPRYKVTKRGQDVTLRCDPISSHATLYWYQQALGQGPEFLTYFNYEAQPDKSGLPSDRFSAERPEGSISTLTIQRTEQRDSAMYRCASSLDREGLAGGTDTQYFGPGTRLTVL.

The chain combines TRBV7-2 with TRBJ1-2; D is ambiguous. The CDR3 sequence is 14 residues long. Per germline, CDR1 SGHTA and CDR2 FQGNSA. Trimming cost V 3 bases and J 4 bases, with 12 bases left between them. The CDR3 is CASSFARRVYGYTF. The DNA of the CDR3 is TGTGCCAGCAGCTTTGCAAGGAGGGTCTATGGCTACACCTTC.

The chain combines TRBV28 with TRBJ2-7, with TRBD2 as a possible D gene (5 bases). The V end was cut by 2 bases, the J end by 0 bases, with 11 bases between. The CDR3 has 15 amino acids. CDR1 is MDHEN and CDR2 is SYDVKM in the germline V gene. CDR3 region: CASSLEGFTSYEQYF. The CDR3 bases are TGTGCCAGCAGTTTAGAGGGATTTACCTCCTACGAGCAGTACTTC.

This clone was seen once. The chain recombines TRBV27 with TRBJ1-5; 7 bases fit TRBD1. The germline V gene encodes CDR1 MNHEY and CDR2 SMNVEV (reference sequence). V shed 5 bases and J 9 bases; nucleotides not matched to a gene: 19. The CDR3 is 17 residues long. The CDR3 protein is CASSPLSPGTASGPQHF. The CDR3 DNA reads as TGTGCCAGCAGTCCCCTCAGCCCCGGGACAGCCTCGGGGCCCCAGCATTTT.

This chain connects TRBV9 to TRBJ1-6, with 7 bases lining up with TRBD1. V gave up 4 bases and J gave up 5 bases; unmatched junction bases: 9. The CDR3 spans 16 residues. The V gene's germline CDR1 is SGDLS and CDR2 YYNGEE. Here the CDR3 reads CASSKTGAPHNSPLHF. The CDR3 DNA follows: TGTGCCAGCAGCAAAACAGGGGCGCCCCATAATTCACCCCTCCACTTT.

The genes are TRBV28 and TRBJ2-7, with D possibly matching TRBD1 (5 bases). CDR1 and CDR2 (germline): MDHEN, SYDVKM. Deletions cut 2 bases from V and 6 bases from J, with 17 bases between. CDR3 length equals 15 residues. CDR3 in DNA: TGTGCCAGCAGTTTAAAAATCGTAGGGGCCCTCGAGCAGTACTTC. Translating it yields CASSLKIVGALEQYF.

The chain carries TRBV24-1 and TRBJ1-3; D is perhaps TRBD1 (6 bases). The length of the CDR3 is 14 residues. Trimming shortened V by 12 bases and J by 3 bases, and 17 bases separated the two germline ends. Germline V gene lookup returns CDR1 KGHDR and CDR2 SFDVKD. CDR3 region: CAVQGRGNGNTIYF. DNA for the CDR3: TGTGCCGTACAGGGAAGAGGAAATGGAAACACCATATATTTT.

This rearrangement joins TRBV6-1 to TRBJ1-2; D is undetermined. Germline V gene data show CDR1 as MNHNS and CDR2 as SASEGT. The V end lost 3 bases, the J end lost 2 bases, and 7 bases lay between the germline ends. The CDR3 is made up of 13 amino acids. CDR3 region: CASSETGNYGYTF. The CDR3, as DNA: TGTGCCAGCAGTGAGACGGGAAACTATGGCTACACCTTC.

V is TRBV20-1 and J is TRBJ1-5; a weak D match, TRBD1 (5 bases). Per germline, CDR1 DFQATT and CDR2 SNEGSKA (reference sequence). CDR3 length: 15 residues. V was pared by 3 bases and J by 4 bases, with 16 bases between. The CDR3 nucleotides read TGCAGTGCTAGTATGTGGGGGGAACCAAATCAGCCCCAGCATTTT. Residues: CSASMWGEPNQPQHF.

The chain links TRBV5-1 to TRBJ1-1, with a weak D call TRBD1 (6 bases). Germline V lookup: CDR1 SGHRS, CDR2 YFSETQ. Trimming took off 0 bases at V and 1 base at J, with 19 bases between the two ends. This CDR3 has 18 amino acids. CDR3 residues: CASSLAAGDMGRNTEAFF. For the CDR3, the DNA is TGCGCCAGCAGCTTGGCCGCGGGGGACATGGGGCGGAACACTGAAGCTTTCTTT.

To note about this clone: This may be a read error, as it is one base from a much larger clone. V and J are TRBV12-3 or TRBV12-4 and TRBJ1-2; D remains ambiguous. V gave up 3 bases and J gave up 5 bases, with 4 bases separating them. The CDR3 totals 11 residues. CDR3 amino acids: CASSFGYGYTF. In nucleotides, the CDR3 is TGTGCCAGCAGTTTCGGGTATGGCTACACCTTC.

The V call is TRBV29-1, the J call TRBJ1-5, with unresolved D. This CDR3 spans 12 amino acids. The V end lost 7 bases, the J end lost 0 bases, and 7 bases lay between the germline ends. Looked up from germline, CDR1 is SQVTM and CDR2 is ANQGSEA. CDR3 sequence (DNA): TGCAGCGGGGCGAATAGCAATCAGCCCCAGCATTTT. It codes for CSGANSNQPQHF.

The chain combines TRBV7-2 with TRBJ2-1; D call uncertain. The germline V gene encodes CDR1 SGHTA and CDR2 FQGNSA. This CDR3 has 12 amino acids. The V end was cut by 0 bases, the J end by 10 bases, with 7 bases between. The CDR3 DNA reads TGTGCCAGCAGCTTAGCGGCCACGGAGCAGTTCTTC. Amino acid sequence: CASSLAATEQFF. Variable domain in full (rest from reference TRBV7-2 and TRBJ2-1): GAGVSQSPSNKVTEKGKDVELRCDPISGHTALYWYRQSLGQGLEFLIYFQGNSAPDKSGLPSDRFSAERTGGSVSTLTIQRTQQEDSAVYLCASSLAATEQFFGPGTRLTVL.

The CDR3 spells CASRRQTNYGYTF. The CDR3 nucleotides are TGTGCCAGCAGAAGACAGACTAACTATGGCTACACCTTC. The chain uses TRBV6-5 and TRBJ1-2; perhaps TRBD1 as D (5 bases). V dropped 6 bases and J dropped 0 bases, with 8 bases sitting between them. From germline, CDR1 is MNHEY and CDR2 SVGAGI. The CDR3 runs 13 residues.

The chain recombines TRBV28 with TRBJ2-3; 8 bases line up with TRBD1. This CDR3 is 16 amino acids long. V gave up 6 bases and J gave up 5 bases; unmatched junction bases: 13. Germline-derived CDR1 and CDR2 are MDHEN and SYDVKM. CDR3 in amino acids: CASSRRTGTARDTQYF. DNA for the CDR3: TGTGCCAGCAGCCGCCGGACAGGGACGGCTAGAGATACGCAGTATTTT.

The J gene is TRBJ2-3, the V gene TRBV19; TRBD2 matches at 12 bases. V lost 5 bases and J lost 4; bases outside the gene matches: 7. Germline CDR1 LNHDA, CDR2 SQIVND (reference sequence). This CDR3 is 16 amino acids long. CDR3 coding DNA: TGTGCCAGTAGTTTAAGACTAGCGGGAGTGCCAGATACGCAGTATTTT. This codes for CASSLRLAGVPDTQYF.

V gene TRBV6-1 combines with J gene TRBJ1-5; perhaps TRBD1 as D (5 bases). Germline assignment: CDR1 MNHNS and CDR2 SASEGT. The CDR3 is 14 residues long. With 3 bases removed from V and 2 bases from J, the gap between germline ends came to 8 bases. CDR3 residues: CASSEGQGNQPQHF. As DNA, the CDR3 is TGTGCCAGCAGTGAGGGGCAAGGCAATCAGCCCCAGCATTTT.

This clone was found once. The rearrangement joins TRBV6-4 to TRBJ1-4, with no clear D. Trimming cost V 8 bases and J 11 bases, with 3 bases left between them. The CDR3 length is 8 residues. Germline V CDR1 and CDR2: MRHNA, SNTAGT. CDR3 coding DNA: TGTGCCAGCCTTAAACTGTTTTTT. Its protein product is CASLKLFF.

The rearrangement uses TRBV2 and TRBJ1-6; TRBD1 is a possible D gene (5 bases). The CDR3 has 13 residues. V was shortened by 8 bases and J by 9 bases, with 14 bases between the two germline ends. The germline V gene encodes CDR1 SNHLY and CDR2 FYNNEI. The CDR3 DNA is TGTGCCAGCGCTGGGGCAATATTTTCACCCCTCCACTTT. Amino acid sequence: CASAGAIFSPLHF.

The V call is TRBV5-5, the J call TRBJ2-7; possible D gene TRBD1, 5 bases. This CDR3 contains 14 residues. Trimming took 4 bases from V and 4 from J, leaving 15 bases between them. The germline V gene encodes CDR1 SGHKS and CDR2 YYEKEE (reference sequence). The CDR3 DNA reads as TGTGCCAGCAGCGCCAGGGATTTCGCGTACGAGCAGTACTTC. Translating it yields CASSARDFAYEQYF.

In DNA form, the CDR3 reads TGTGCCAGCAGTTTAATCGGGGCTGAAGCTTTCTTT. Protein sequence: CASSLIGAEAFF. The chain employs TRBV12-3 or TRBV12-4 and TRBJ1-1; no definite D call. CDR3 length: 12 residues. With 2 bases removed from V and 6 bases from J, the gap between germline ends came to 7 bases.

The chain combines TRBV13 with TRBJ2-1; TRBD2 aligns across 7 bases. Trimming at V came to 5 bases and at J to 9 bases, leaving 7 bases not matched to a gene. This CDR3 has 13 amino acids. Per germline, CDR1 PRHDT and CDR2 FYEKMQ (reference sequence). CDR3 region: CASSREESGEQFF. In nucleotides, the CDR3 is TGTGCCAGCAGCCGGGAGGAGAGCGGTGAGCAGTTCTTC. Complete variable domain (other parts from reference TRBV13 and TRBJ2-1): AAGVIQSPRHLIKEKRETATLKCYPIPRHDTVYWYQQGPGQDPQFLISFYEKMQSDKGSIPDRFSAQQFSDYHSELNMSSLELGDSALYFCASSREESGEQFFGPGTRLTVL.

The sample holds one count of this clone. This chain connects TRBV11-3 to TRBJ2-7; 7 nucleotides line up with TRBD1. CDR3 size: 13 residues. Per germline, CDR1 SGHNT and CDR2 YENEEA. Trimming at V came to 5 bases and at J to 1 base, leaving 2 bases not matched to a gene. The DNA of the CDR3 is TGTGCCAGCAGCCCGGGACAGTCCTACGAGCAGTACTTC. Translation: CASSPGQSYEQYF.

This rearrangement joins TRBV28 to TRBJ2-1; 7 bases line up with TRBD2. Germline CDR1 reads MDHEN; CDR2 reads SYDVKM. The ends lost 1 base at V and 4 bases at J; junction bases unmatched: 7. The CDR3 runs 16 residues. CDR3 amino acids: CASSLYRGRVYNEQFF. CDR3 in DNA: TGTGCCAGCAGTTTATATCGTGGGAGGGTATACAATGAGCAGTTCTTC.

This clone occurred once. The chain joins TRBV12-3 or TRBV12-4 to TRBJ2-2; D unresolved. Deletions cut 1 base from V and 3 bases from J, with 3 bases between. This CDR3 has 13 residues. CDR3 sequence reads: CASSLGDTGELFF. CDR3 DNA: TGTGCCAGCAGTTTAGGAGACACCGGGGAGCTGTTTTTT.

About this clone: One junction end disagrees with the germline gene, perhaps due to a read error. This chain links TRBV7-7 with TRBJ1-4; D not resolved. Germline values: CDR1 SSHAT, CDR2 FNYEAQ (reference sequence). The CDR3 consists of 15 residues. CDR3: CASSLGLNTNEKLFF. DNA for the CDR3: TGTGCTAGCAGCTTAGGTTTAAATACTAATGAAAAACTGTTTTTT.

In this sample, this clone turned up a few times. This chain uses TRBV7-2 with TRBJ2-5; TRBD1 might be the D (6 bases). The germline V gene has CDR1 SGHTA and CDR2 FQGNSA. CDR3 size: 13 residues. With 5 bases removed from V and 9 bases from J, the gap between germline ends came to 16 bases. The CDR3 DNA reads TGTGCCAGCAGCGGGACGGCTGCAGGGGCCCAGTACTTC. This codes for CASSGTAAGAQYF.

V usage is TRBV6-5 and J usage is TRBJ2-7, with 10 bases aligning to TRBD1. V trimming: 6 bases; J trimming: 6 bases; junction bases outside the gene matches: 8. The germline V gene encodes CDR1 MNHEY and CDR2 SVGAGI. This CDR3 is 14 amino acids long. The CDR3: CASRTDRGLGEQYF. CDR3 nucleotide sequence: TGTGCCAGCAGAACCGACAGGGGGCTTGGCGAGCAGTACTTC.